The 17 T cell receptor beta chains below all came from one sample that was sequenced in a study of beta chain features in type 1 diabetes (dated by TCRdb to 2016 to 2019). Receptor amplification or capture employed the immunoSEQ multiplex PCR assay. All of the isolated RNA was reverse transcribed with the High Capacity cDNA Reverse Transcription Kit, so expressed TCRB transcripts were sequenced. What TCRdb holds here is the immuneACCESS table cut down to in-frame rearrangements. Part of the clones is not present; checked against another copy, under half of the missing clones reflect an unresolved V gene, and the others are unexplained. The sample table records over 700,000 clones; 17% of these occur just once. The ten top clones hold 0.02% to 0.025% of the sample. Sequenced sample: naive CD4+ T cells from blood. This specimen's cell subset or site label, interpreted: true naive CD4+ T cells. Source of these receptors: a woman aged 18-30 years in good health.

J is TRBJ2-1 and V is TRBV7-9; D unclear. Germline assignment: CDR1 SEHNR and CDR2 FQNEAQ (reference sequence). The CDR3 runs to 17 residues. The germline V and J ends were trimmed by 3 bases and 0 bases, with 15 bases remaining between them. Here the CDR3 reads CASSFPFPGFSYNEQFF. Here the CDR3 DNA reads TGTGCCAGCAGCTTTCCTTTCCCCGGTTTCTCCTACAATGAGCAGTTCTTC. Variable domain in full (rest from reference TRBV7-9 and TRBJ2-1): DTGVSQNPRHKITKRGQNVTFRCDPISEHNRLYWYRQTLGQGPEFLTYFQNEAQLEKSRLLSDRFSAERPKGSFSTLEIQRTEQGDSAMYLCASSFPFPGFSYNEQFFGPGTRLTVL.

This clone turned up a few times. The chain uses TRBV7-2 and TRBJ2-7, with a tentative D call TRBD2 (5 bases). The CDR3 spans 14 residues. In germline, CDR1 is SGHTA, CDR2 FQGNSA. V was cut by 1 base and J by 2 bases, with 9 bases left in between. The CDR3 here is CASSLGRETYEQYF. Here the CDR3 DNA reads TGTGCCAGCAGCTTAGGCCGGGAAACCTACGAGCAGTACTTC.

The V gene is TRBV25-1, the J gene TRBJ2-2; TRBD1 matches at 8 bases. Trimming took 6 bases from V and 5 from J; bases not matched to a gene: 11. Germline CDR1 and CDR2: MGHDK and SYGVNS. This CDR3 spans 16 amino acids. This CDR3 is CASRALGTGSTGELFF. CDR3 in DNA: TGTGCCAGCAGAGCTCTGGGGACAGGATCGACCGGGGAGCTGTTTTTT.

The CDR3 spells CASSRSNEQYF. The DNA of the CDR3 is TGTGCCAGCAGCCGTTCGAACGAGCAGTACTTC. The chain has TRBV7-2 and TRBJ2-7; D unresolved. In germline, CDR1 is SGHTA, CDR2 FQGNSA. The V end was cut by 5 bases, the J end by 5 bases, with 7 bases between. This CDR3 spans 11 amino acids. The whole variable domain, remainder taken from reference TRBV7-2 and TRBJ2-7, is GAGVSQSPSNKVTEKGKDVELRCDPISGHTALYWYRQSLGQGLEFLIYFQGNSAPDKSGLPSDRFSAERTGGSVSTLTIQRTQQEDSAVYLCASSRSNEQYFGPGTRLTVT.

This clone was detected a few times. The chain uses TRBV4-2 and TRBJ2-1; D gene unclear. Germline CDR1 and CDR2: LGHNA and YNFKEQ. V gave up 1 base and J gave up 0 bases, with 7 bases separating them. This CDR3 contains 15 residues. The CDR3 loop reads CASSQGLGSYNEQFF. The CDR3, as DNA: TGTGCCAGCAGCCAAGGGCTGGGCTCCTACAATGAGCAGTTCTTC.

This clone appeared a few times. The chain's CDR3 is CASSQATGQIRSYEQYF. Here the CDR3 DNA reads TGTGCCAGCAGCCAAGCAACGGGACAGATAAGGTCCTACGAGCAGTACTTC. The chain couples TRBV4-2 to TRBJ2-7, with 7 bases lining up with TRBD1. V dropped 1 base and J dropped 1; count of bases not matched to a gene: 10. Germline-derived CDR1 and CDR2 are LGHNA and YNFKEQ. This CDR3 has 17 amino acids.

This clone was seen a handful of times. The V call is TRBV4-3, the J call TRBJ2-7; D not certain. V lost 2 bases, J lost 2 bases, and 7 bases lay in between. This CDR3 comprises 13 residues. The germline CDR1 and CDR2 sequences are LGHNA and YSLEER. CDR3 protein: CASSQRVTYEQYF. The DNA of the CDR3 is TGCGCCAGCAGCCAAAGGGTAACCTACGAGCAGTACTTC.

The genes are TRBV2 and TRBJ2-1; TRBD2 is a possible D gene (5 bases). CDR3 length equals 13 residues. V was cut by 2 bases and J by 9 bases, with 11 bases left in between. In germline, CDR1 is SNHLY, CDR2 FYNNEI. The CDR3 nucleotides are TGTGCCAGCAGTGAAAGCCTAGCCCTTGAGCAGTTCTTC. Amino acid sequence: CASSESLALEQFF.

The chain couples TRBV10-3 to TRBJ2-1; 15 nucleotides match TRBD2. This CDR3 is built from 17 residues. Looked up from germline, CDR1 is ENHRY and CDR2 is SYGVKD. The V gene end was trimmed by 9 bases and the J gene end by 0 bases; junction bases not matched to a gene: 6. Here the CDR3 reads CAIGTSGGISSYNEQFF. The CDR3, as DNA: TGTGCCATAGGGACTAGCGGGGGGATCAGCTCCTACAATGAGCAGTTCTTC.

This clone was recorded at least ten times. V is TRBV14 and J is TRBJ2-1, with 7 bases aligning to TRBD1. V gave up 2 bases and J gave up 15 bases; unmatched junction bases: 7. The germline V gene encodes CDR1 SGHDN and CDR2 FVKESK. The CDR3 runs to 12 residues. CDR3 loop: CASSQQGEIRFF. The CDR3 DNA sequence: TGTGCCAGCAGCCAACAGGGGGAAATTCGGTTCTTC.

The CDR3 nucleotides read TGTGCCAGCAGCCCAGGGACTAGCGGCCCGCATATAGAGCAGTACTTC. The encoded protein is CASSPGTSGPHIEQYF. V usage is TRBV9 and J usage is TRBJ2-7; 11 nucleotides match TRBD2. Germline CDR1 SGDLS, CDR2 YYNGEE. V shed 4 bases, J shed 7 bases, and the junction held 13 bases outside the gene matches. The CDR3 runs to 16 residues.

The V call is TRBV4-2, the J call TRBJ2-2, with 10 bases identical to TRBD1. CDR3 length: 16 amino acids. Germline lookup yields CDR1 LGHNA and CDR2 YNFKEQ. V shed 1 base, J shed 3 bases, and the junction held 2 bases outside the gene matches. The CDR3 DNA reads TGTGCCAGCAGCCAAGGACAGGGGGCCGACACCGGGGAGCTGTTTTTT. This codes for CASSQGQGADTGELFF.

This rearrangement joins TRBV28 to TRBJ2-7; D ambiguous. Germline CDR1 and CDR2: MDHEN and SYDVKM. V lost 3 bases to trimming and J lost 6 bases, with 9 bases between them. CDR3 size: 12 residues. CDR3 region: CASSLGRGEQYF. DNA for the CDR3: TGTGCCAGCAGTTTGGGCAGAGGCGAGCAGTACTTC.

This clone has only a few counts. The chain combines TRBV4-3 with TRBJ2-2, with D possibly TRBD2 on 6 matching bases. The germline gives CDR1 LGHNA, CDR2 YSLEER. The CDR3 has 17 amino acids. The V end lost 1 base, the J end lost 5 bases, and 17 bases lay between the germline ends. The CDR3 protein is CASSQGTLPAGTGELFF. CDR3 coding DNA: TGCGCCAGCAGCCAAGGCACCCTCCCGGCGGGGACCGGGGAGCTGTTTTTT.

There are a few counts of this clone. The CDR3 loop is CASSPGLSGEQYF. The CDR3 coding sequence is TGTGCCAGCAGCCCTGGCCTTAGCGGGGAGCAGTACTTC. This rearrangement joins TRBV11-2 to TRBJ2-7, with 7 bases aligning to TRBD2. The J segment lost 7 bases and the V segment lost 5 bases, leaving 8 bases of the junction unmatched. CDR3 length: 13 residues. Per the germline V gene, CDR1 is SGHAT and CDR2 is FQNNGV. The full variable domain, rest sourced from reference TRBV11-2 and TRBJ2-7, is EAGVAQSPRYKIIEKRQSVAFWCNPISGHATLYWYQQILGQGPKLLIQFQNNGVVDDSQLPKDRFSAERLKGVDSTLKIQPAKLEDSAVYLCASSPGLSGEQYFGPGTRLTVT.

This clone was observed a few times. This chain links TRBV9 with TRBJ2-1, with 10 bases matching TRBD2. The CDR3 has 15 amino acids. V shed 2 bases, J shed 4 bases, and the junction held 3 bases outside the gene matches. Germline V CDR1 and CDR2: SGDLS, YYNGEE. CDR3 amino acids: CASSVSSGGYNEQFF. CDR3 coding DNA: TGTGCCAGCAGCGTGTCTAGCGGGGGTTACAATGAGCAGTTCTTC.

The chain employs TRBV13 and TRBJ2-1; 7 bases match TRBD2. Trimming removed 4 bases from V and 2 bases from J; junction bases left unmatched: 2. The germline V gene has CDR1 PRHDT and CDR2 FYEKMQ (reference sequence). The CDR3 is 14 amino acids. CDR3 residues: CASSSSGTYNEQFF. Here the CDR3 DNA reads TGTGCCAGCAGCTCTAGCGGAACCTACAATGAGCAGTTCTTC.